What follows are 9 T cell receptor beta chains derived from one specimen sequenced in a study of blood T cells in healthy people across ages. Alongside a J-beta primer mix, a sample-barcoded 5' primer served in a second PCR lasting about 6 to 12 cycles. In TCRdb, the 5' RACE reads were re-called with MiXCR into one record per CDR3 protein. This sample has around 1,800,000 distinct CDR3 sequences, with about two fifths found just once. The sequenced sample consisted of blood. These receptors were obtained from a human donor in good health.

As DNA, the CDR3 is TGTGCCAGCAGGTCCTGGGACAGCAACTATGGCTACACCTTC. Protein sequence: CASRSWDSNYGYTF. The rearrangement uses TRBV28 and TRBJ1-2; the match to TRBD1 covers 7 bases. Germline V gene lookup returns CDR1 MDHEN and CDR2 SYDVKM. The CDR3 totals 14 residues. V shed 6 bases and J 2 bases; nucleotides not matched to a gene: 6.

The V call is TRBV6-1, the J call TRBJ1-4; tentatively, D is TRBD1 (6 bases). Trimming pared 8 bases from V and 6 bases from J, leaving 31 bases between. The germline CDR1 and CDR2 sequences are MNHNS and SASEGT. The CDR3 runs to 19 residues. The CDR3 DNA is TGTGCCAGCGGAAATAAGGGCAGGGGAACGTCCTCCTCCCATGAAAAACTGTTTTTT. Encoded protein: CASGNKGRGTSSSHEKLFF.

This clonotype was picked up a small number of times. J is TRBJ2-7 and V is TRBV6-5, with D uncertain. The CDR3 loop spans 14 amino acids. V was pared by 0 bases and J by 2 bases, with 8 bases between. CDR1 and CDR2 (germline): MNHEY, SVGAGI. CDR3 DNA: TGTGCCAGCAGTTACTCGACGGATACCTACGAGCAGTACTTC. This gives the protein CASSYSTDTYEQYF.

The V call is TRBV3-1, the J call TRBJ2-1, with D perhaps matching TRBD1 or TRBD2 (5 bases each). The CDR3 covers 18 residues. The germline V gene encodes CDR1 LGHDT and CDR2 YNNKEL (reference sequence). Trimming cost V 3 bases and J 3 bases, with 21 bases left between them. The DNA of the CDR3 is TGTGCCAGCAGCCAGGGGGATGGGGTCCTAGGGTTCTACAATGAGCAGTTCTTC. Its protein product is CASSQGDGVLGFYNEQFF.

The chain recombines TRBV4-2 with TRBJ2-3; 11 nucleotides match TRBD2. The CDR3 is 18 amino acids. Trimming cost V 4 bases and J 1 base; bases outside gene matches: 10. Germline V gene data show CDR1 as LGHNA and CDR2 as YNFKEQ. The CDR3 region has the DNA TGTGCCAGCAGCCCACAAGCCCTGACTAGCGGGGGCACAGATACGCAGTATTTT. Its translation is CASSPQALTSGGTDTQYF.

The chain carries TRBV30 and TRBJ1-2; D gene ambiguous. The CDR3 has 12 residues. V was cut by 3 bases and J by 5 bases, with 10 bases left in between. From germline, CDR1 is GTSNPN and CDR2 SVGIG (reference sequence). CDR3 sequence reads: CAWRRDSYGYTF. CDR3 DNA: TGTGCCTGGAGGAGGGATAGTTATGGCTACACCTTC.

This clonotype was counted a single time. The rearrangement joins TRBV7-3 to TRBJ2-2; 8 bases align to TRBD1. The CDR3 length is 16 residues. J was trimmed by 4 bases and V by 5 bases; bases with no gene match: 9. Germline V gene sequence: CDR1 SGHTA, CDR2 FQGTGA. The CDR3 sequence: CASSPQGAEGTGELFF. CDR3 coding DNA: TGTGCCAGCAGCCCCCAGGGGGCGGAAGGCACCGGGGAGCTGTTTTTT.

The CDR3: CASSVTGATNEKLFF. DNA of the CDR3: TGTGCCAGCAGTGTAACAGGAGCAACTAATGAAAAACTGTTTTTT. The rearrangement links TRBV28 to TRBJ1-4, with D possibly matching TRBD1 (5 bases). V was cut by 5 bases and J by 0 bases, with 10 bases left in between. Germline assignment: CDR1 MDHEN and CDR2 SYDVKM. The CDR3 is 15 amino acids.

This clonotype appeared once. As the CDR3 is not closed by the conserved phenylalanine or tryptophan, this likely results from a read error. CDR3 amino acids: CASSYSSGNSGANVLTV. The CDR3, as DNA: TGTGCCAGCAGTTACTCGTCCGGGAATTCTGGGGCCAACGTCCTGACTGTC. The rearrangement uses TRBV6-5 and TRBJ2-6, with D possibly being TRBD2 (5 bases). The CDR3 is 17 amino acids. Trimming stripped 0 bases from V and 1 base from J, with 10 bases between. Germline CDR1 and CDR2: MNHEY and SVGAGI.